This T cell receptor (beta chain) was profiled in a study of T cells in Graves' hyperthyroidism and ophthalmopathy. This clonotype was recorded many times. Researchers took RNA transcripts and amplified the TCR beta CDR3 regions from them. A set of HTBI primers served as the primers for a first-round RT-PCR of the TCR CDR3. TCRdb re-derived calls from the multiplex PCR reads in MiXCR, one entry per CDR3 protein. This table holds fewer than 400,000 distinct CDR3 sequences, over 11% found once. Active moderate-to-severe ophthalmopathy, Clinical Activity Score at least 3, NOSPECS at least 4, under 3 months' duration. The clonotype was recovered from a man aged 45-60 years with Graves' ophthalmopathy. Sequencing was done on a sample of blood.

CDR3 sequence reads: CASSYRDYPTGELFF. CDR3 in DNA: TGTGCCAGCAGTTACCGGGACTATCCGACCGGGGAGCTGTTTTTT. The V and J genes are TRBV28 and TRBJ2-2, with TRBD2 matching 7 bases. The CDR3 is made up of 15 amino acids. J gave up 5 bases and V 4 bases, and 7 bases lay outside the gene matches. Per the germline V gene, CDR1 is MDHEN and CDR2 is SYDVKM.